This TCR beta chain was identified during a study of OX40 agonist ivuxolimab in advanced cancers. Profiled with immunoSEQ multiplex PCR; TCRdb holds only in-frame clones, not every one. The table shows 75,000 to 100,000 clones, with roughly 80% occurring only once. The V segment lost 0 bases and the J segment 5 bases; nucleotides outside the gene matches: 5. CDR1 and CDR2 from the germline V gene are LGHNA and YSLEER. The CDR3 is 17 amino acids. The rearrangement links TRBV4-3 to TRBJ2-3, with 13 nucleotides matching TRBD2. The sequence came from an adult with an advanced solid tumor such as melanoma, head and neck, liver or kidney cancer. The material sequenced was CD4+ or CD8+ T cells sorted from blood, taken in a trial of the OX40 agonist ivuxolimab. CDR3: CASSQDHTSGGVDTQYF. The CDR3 bases are TGCGCCAGCAGCCAAGATCACACTAGCGGGGGGGTAGATACGCAGTATTTT.